Reported below is one T cell receptor beta chain. Its antigen target is currently unknown. Per-nucleotide qualities are absent, and no much larger clonotype sits a single base away. The germline ends are 11 bases apart after V is trimmed by 2 bases and J by 5 bases. CDR1 and CDR2 (SGHRS, YFSETQ) derive from the germline V gene. From cysteine to phenylalanine, the CDR3 is 14 amino acids long. CDR3 DNA is the only sequence kept; it has 42 bases, read in frame from the first base. The data were obtained in a study of blood T cell repertoires in COVID-19 (TCRdb year 2020). Looking at the study overall: The collaborator samples originated in the United States, Italy and Spain and spanned the acute and convalescent phases of COVID-19. Nearly every sample came with metadata listing a de-identified subject ID, COVID-19 status, age in years and sex. Where available, HLA class I and class II types were obtained from metadata supplied by the sample provider rather than from assay-based typing. The prospective study material was composed of cDNA or gDNA derived from T cells, B-cell-depleted T cells, or PBMCs. The repertoires were made available in a free public database intended to serve as a resource for research on the immune response to SARS-CoV-2. Samples came from the ongoing ImmuneRACE study (first 160 participants) plus 1,254 subjects from 6 global collaborators. Deeply sampled blood TCRbeta repertoires from subjects exposed to, actively infected with, or recovered from COVID-19 were included in the dataset. The full study reports these points: The amount of clinical and demographic metadata varied by source and participant and was provided uncurated.

Samples from volunteer blood donors who had recovered from COVID-19 were contributed by a second Seattle source. Each collaborating institution followed its own protocols to collect whole blood in K2EDTA tubes. For TCRbeta analysis, collaborators shipped samples in one of three forms: frozen whole blood, isolated PBMCs, or DNA extracted from either of those sample types. TCRbeta CDR3 regions were amplified from genomic DNA by means of the immunoSEQ Assay, a bias-controlled multiplex PCR. The original pipeline was this. The number of nucleated cells in each sample was estimated by amplification of reference gene primers within the assay. To quantify the absolute abundance of each unique TCRbeta CDR3 rearrangement, sequence reads were collapsed and filtered. For each sample, productive Simpson clonality was calculated by taking the square root of Simpson's diversity index across productive rearrangements. Drawn from immuneACCESS, this table holds only the in-frame rearrangements with V and J called that TCRdb kept. Clones are partly lost; checked studies trace under half to an unresolved V gene and leave the rest unexplained. That table supplies the V and J calls and clone size; D and trimming were determined from the DNA. For this sample there are around 200,000 clones; roughly 89% appear just once. The ten largest make up roughly 0.85% of the sample.

The clonotype comes from a woman aged 18-29 years who had recovered from COVID-19. The chain is encoded by TRBV5-1 joined to TRBJ2-1, and the D gene may be TRBD1, 6 bases matching. The specimen sequenced was peripheral blood. This receptor carries the CDR3 CASSFRGLDNEQFF. The DNA is TGCGCCAGCAGCTTCAGGGGTTTGGACAATGAGCAGTTCTTC.